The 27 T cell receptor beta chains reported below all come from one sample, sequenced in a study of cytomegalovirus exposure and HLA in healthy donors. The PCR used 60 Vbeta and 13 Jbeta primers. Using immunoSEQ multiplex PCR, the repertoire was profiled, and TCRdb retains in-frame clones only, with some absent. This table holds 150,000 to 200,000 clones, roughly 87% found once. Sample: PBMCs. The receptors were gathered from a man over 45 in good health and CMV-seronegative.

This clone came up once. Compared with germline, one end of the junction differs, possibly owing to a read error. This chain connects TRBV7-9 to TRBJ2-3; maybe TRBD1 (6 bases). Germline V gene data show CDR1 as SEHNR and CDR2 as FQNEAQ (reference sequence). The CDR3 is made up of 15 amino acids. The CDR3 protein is CSSSLNGGGGDTQYF. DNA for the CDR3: TGTTCCAGCAGCTTAAACGGTGGGGGCGGAGATACGCAGTATTTT.

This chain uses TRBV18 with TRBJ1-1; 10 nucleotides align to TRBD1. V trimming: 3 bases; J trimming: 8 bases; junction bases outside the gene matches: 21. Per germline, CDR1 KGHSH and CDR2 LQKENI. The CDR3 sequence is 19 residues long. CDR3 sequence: CASSPRLSRTEGQGEEAFF. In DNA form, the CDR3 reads TGTGCCAGCTCACCCCGATTGTCCCGCACCGAAGGACAGGGGGAGGAAGCTTTCTTT. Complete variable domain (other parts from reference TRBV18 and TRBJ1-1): NAGVMQNPRHLVRRRGQEARLRCSPMKGHSHVYWYRQLPEEGLKFMVYLQKENIIDESGMPKERFSAEFPKEGPSILRIQQVVRGDSAAYFCASSPRLSRTEGQGEEAFFGQGTRLTVV.

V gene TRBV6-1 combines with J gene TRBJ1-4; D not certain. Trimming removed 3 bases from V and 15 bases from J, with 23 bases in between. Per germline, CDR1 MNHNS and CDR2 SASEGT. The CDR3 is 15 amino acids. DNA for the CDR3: TGTGCCAGCAGTGAGGAATTCGCAGGTCGCGGGGTAATGTTTTTT. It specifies CASSEEFAGRGVMFF.

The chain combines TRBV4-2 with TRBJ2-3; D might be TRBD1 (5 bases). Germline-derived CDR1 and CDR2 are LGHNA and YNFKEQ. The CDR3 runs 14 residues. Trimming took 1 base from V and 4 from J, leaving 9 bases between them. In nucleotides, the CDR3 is TGTGCCAGCAGCCAAGGAAGACAGCCAGATACGCAGTATTTT. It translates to CASSQGRQPDTQYF.

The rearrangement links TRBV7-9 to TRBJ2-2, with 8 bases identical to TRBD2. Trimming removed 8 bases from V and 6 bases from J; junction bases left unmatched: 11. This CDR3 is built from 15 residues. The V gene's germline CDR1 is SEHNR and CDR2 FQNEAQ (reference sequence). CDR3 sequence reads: CASLDGGGGSGELFF. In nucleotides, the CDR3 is TGTGCCAGCCTCGACGGTGGCGGGGGGTCCGGGGAGCTGTTTTTT.

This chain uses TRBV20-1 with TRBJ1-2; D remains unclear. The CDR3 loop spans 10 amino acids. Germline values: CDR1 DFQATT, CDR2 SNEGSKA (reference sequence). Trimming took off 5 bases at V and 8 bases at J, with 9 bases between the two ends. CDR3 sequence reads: CSASQWGYTF. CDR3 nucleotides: TGCAGTGCTTCCCAGTGGGGCTACACCTTC.

The DNA of the CDR3 is TGTGCCAGCCACAGATCCGGGACAGAAGGCGGGGAGCTGTTTTTT. The encoded protein is CASHRSGTEGGELFF. This chain joins TRBV5-5 and TRBJ2-2; TRBD1 agrees at 7 bases. Trimming removed 7 bases from V and 7 bases from J; junction bases left unmatched: 13. From germline, CDR1 is SGHKS and CDR2 YYEKEE (reference sequence). The CDR3 has 15 amino acids.

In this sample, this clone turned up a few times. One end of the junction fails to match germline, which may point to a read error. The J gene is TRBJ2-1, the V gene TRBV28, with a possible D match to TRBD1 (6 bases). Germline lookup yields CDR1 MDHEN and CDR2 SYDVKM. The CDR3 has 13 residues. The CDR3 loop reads CRTGTHPHNEQFF. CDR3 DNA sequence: TGCAGAACAGGGACCCATCCTCACAATGAGCAGTTCTTC. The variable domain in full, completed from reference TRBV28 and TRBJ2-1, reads DVKVTQSSRYLVKRTGEKVFLECVQDMDHENMFWYRQDPGLGLRLIYFSYDVKMKEKGDIPEGYSVSREKKERFSLILESASTNQTSMYLCRTGTHPHNEQFFGPGTRLTVL.

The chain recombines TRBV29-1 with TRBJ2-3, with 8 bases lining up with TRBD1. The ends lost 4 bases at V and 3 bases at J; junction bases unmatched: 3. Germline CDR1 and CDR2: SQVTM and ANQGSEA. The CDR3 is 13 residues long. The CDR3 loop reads CSVVRTGTDTQYF. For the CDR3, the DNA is TGCAGCGTTGTTAGGACAGGGACAGATACGCAGTATTTT.

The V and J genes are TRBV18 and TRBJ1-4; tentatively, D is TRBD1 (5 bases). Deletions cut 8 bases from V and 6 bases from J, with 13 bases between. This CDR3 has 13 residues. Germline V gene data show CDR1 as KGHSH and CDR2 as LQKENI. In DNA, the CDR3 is TGTGCCAGCATGACAGATTTGGATGAAAAACTGTTTTTT. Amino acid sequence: CASMTDLDEKLFF.

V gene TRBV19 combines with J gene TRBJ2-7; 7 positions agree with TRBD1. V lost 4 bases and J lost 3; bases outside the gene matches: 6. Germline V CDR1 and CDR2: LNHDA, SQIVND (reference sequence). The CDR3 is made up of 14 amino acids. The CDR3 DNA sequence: TGTGCCAGTAGTAGGCGACAGGGTGGCTACGAGCAGTACTTC. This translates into CASSRRQGGYEQYF.

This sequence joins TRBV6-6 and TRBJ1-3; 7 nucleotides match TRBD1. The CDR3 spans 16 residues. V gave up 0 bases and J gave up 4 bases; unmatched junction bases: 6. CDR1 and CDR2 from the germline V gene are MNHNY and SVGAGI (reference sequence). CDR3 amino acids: CASSYSEGAYGNTIYF. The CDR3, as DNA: TGTGCCAGCAGTTACTCGGAGGGGGCGTACGGAAACACCATATATTTT.

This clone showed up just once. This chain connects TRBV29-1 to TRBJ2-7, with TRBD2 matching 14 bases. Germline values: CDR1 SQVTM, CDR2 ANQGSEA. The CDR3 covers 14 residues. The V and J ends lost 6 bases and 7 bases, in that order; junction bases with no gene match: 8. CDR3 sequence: CSVAGTSGSQEQYF. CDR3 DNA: TGCAGCGTCGCCGGGACTAGCGGGAGTCAAGAGCAGTACTTC.

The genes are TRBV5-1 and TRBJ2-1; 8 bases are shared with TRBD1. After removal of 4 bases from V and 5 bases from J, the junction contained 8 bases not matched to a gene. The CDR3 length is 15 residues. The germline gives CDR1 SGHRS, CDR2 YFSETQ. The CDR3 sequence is CASSGQGAINNEQFF. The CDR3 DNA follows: TGCGCCAGCAGCGGACAGGGTGCCATAAACAATGAGCAGTTCTTC. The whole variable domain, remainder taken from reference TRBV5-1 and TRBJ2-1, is KAGVTQTPRYLIKTRGQQVTLSCSPISGHRSVSWYQQTPGQGLQFLFEYFSETQRNKGNFPGRFSGRQFSNSRSEMNVSTLELGDSALYLCASSGQGAINNEQFFGPGTRLTVL.

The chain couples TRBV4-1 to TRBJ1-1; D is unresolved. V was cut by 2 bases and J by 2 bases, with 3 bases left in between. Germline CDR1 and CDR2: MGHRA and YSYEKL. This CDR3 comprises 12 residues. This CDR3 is CASSQLNTEAFF. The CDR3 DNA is TGCGCCAGCAGCCAATTAAACACTGAAGCTTTCTTT.

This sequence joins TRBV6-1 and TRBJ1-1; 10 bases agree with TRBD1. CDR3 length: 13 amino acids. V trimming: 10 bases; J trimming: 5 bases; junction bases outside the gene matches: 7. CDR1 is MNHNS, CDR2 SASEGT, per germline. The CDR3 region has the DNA TGTGCCACCAGGACAGGGGGAAGGACTGAAGCTTTCTTT. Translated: CATRTGGRTEAFF.

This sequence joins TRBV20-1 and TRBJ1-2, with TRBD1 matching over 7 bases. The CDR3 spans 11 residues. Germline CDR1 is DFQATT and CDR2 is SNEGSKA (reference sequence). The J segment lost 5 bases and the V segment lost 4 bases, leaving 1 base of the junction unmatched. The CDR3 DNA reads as TGCAGTGCTAACAGGGGATATGGCTACACCTTC. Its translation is CSANRGYGYTF.

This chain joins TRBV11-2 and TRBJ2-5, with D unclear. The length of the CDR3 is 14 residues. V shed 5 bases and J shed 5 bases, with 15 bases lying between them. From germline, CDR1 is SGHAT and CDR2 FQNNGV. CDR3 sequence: CASSLVRGRETQYF. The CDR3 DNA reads TGTGCCAGCAGCCTAGTGAGAGGTCGGGAGACCCAGTACTTC.

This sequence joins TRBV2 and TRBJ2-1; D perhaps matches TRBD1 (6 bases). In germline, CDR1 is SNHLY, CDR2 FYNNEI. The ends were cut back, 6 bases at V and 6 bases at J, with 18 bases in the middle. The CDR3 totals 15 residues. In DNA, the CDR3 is TGTGCCAGCAGCGGAACTCCCCCAGGGGCCAATGAGCAGTTCTTC. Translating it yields CASSGTPPGANEQFF.

The CDR3 protein is CASSYRSTGGTEAFF. The CDR3 coding sequence is TGTGCCAGCAGTTACAGATCGACAGGGGGGACTGAAGCTTTCTTT. This sequence joins TRBV6-6 and TRBJ1-1, with 9 bases that match TRBD1. Trimming at V came to 2 bases and at J to 5 bases, leaving 6 bases not matched to a gene. Germline V CDR1 and CDR2: MNHNY, SVGAGI (reference sequence). The CDR3 spans 15 residues.

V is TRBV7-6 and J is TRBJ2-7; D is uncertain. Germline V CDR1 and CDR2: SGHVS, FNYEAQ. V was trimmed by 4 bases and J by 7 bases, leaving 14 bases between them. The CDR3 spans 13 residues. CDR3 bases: TGTGCCAGCAGCTCGACCGTTCGCGGAGAGCAGTACTTC. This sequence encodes CASSSTVRGEQYF.

CDR3 protein: CASSEGHGETQYF. The CDR3 coding sequence is TGTGCCAGCTCCGAGGGTCATGGAGAGACCCAGTACTTC. The rearrangement joins TRBV18 to TRBJ2-5, with D maybe TRBD2 (5 bases). The CDR3 covers 13 residues. The germline gives CDR1 KGHSH, CDR2 LQKENI. Between the trimmed V and J ends, which lost 6 bases and 4 bases, there was a span of 12 bases.

This chain's CDR3 is CASSLKSGGWETQYF. The CDR3 DNA follows: TGTGCCAGCAGCCTGAAGTCGGGGGGTTGGGAGACCCAGTACTTC. The chain uses TRBV27 and TRBJ2-5; TRBD2 agrees at 7 bases. V dropped 6 bases and J dropped 5; count of bases not matched to a gene: 12. Germline lookup yields CDR1 MNHEY and CDR2 SMNVEV (reference sequence). This CDR3 has 15 amino acids.

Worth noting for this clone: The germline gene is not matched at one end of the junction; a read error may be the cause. Here the CDR3 DNA reads TGTGCCAGCAGATTAGCTGGGGCCCCCGGGCAACTGTTTTTT. Amino acid sequence: CASRLAGAPGQLFF. This chain links TRBV11-2 with TRBJ1-4, with a tentative D call TRBD1 (5 bases). The CDR3 sequence is 14 residues long. Germline V gene lookup returns CDR1 SGHAT and CDR2 FQNNGV.

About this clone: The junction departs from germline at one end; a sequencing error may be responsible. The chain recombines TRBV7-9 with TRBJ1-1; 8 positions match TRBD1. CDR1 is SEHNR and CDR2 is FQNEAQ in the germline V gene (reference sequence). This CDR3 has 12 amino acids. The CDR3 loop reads CSSYDRGTEAFF. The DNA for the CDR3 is TGTTCCAGTTATGACAGGGGTACTGAAGCTTTCTTT.

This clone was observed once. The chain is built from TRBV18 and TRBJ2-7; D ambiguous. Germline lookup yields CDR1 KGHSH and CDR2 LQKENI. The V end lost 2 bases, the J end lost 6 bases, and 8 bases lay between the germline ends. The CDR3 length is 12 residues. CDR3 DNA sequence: TGTGCCAGCTCACCAGTTCTAGGCGAGCAGTACTTC. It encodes CASSPVLGEQYF.

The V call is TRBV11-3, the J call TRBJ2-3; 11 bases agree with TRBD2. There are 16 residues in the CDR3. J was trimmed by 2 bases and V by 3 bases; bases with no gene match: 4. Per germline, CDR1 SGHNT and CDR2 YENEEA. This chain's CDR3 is CASSFLAGGHTDTQYF. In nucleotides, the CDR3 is TGTGCCAGCAGCTTCCTAGCGGGGGGCCACACAGATACGCAGTATTTT.